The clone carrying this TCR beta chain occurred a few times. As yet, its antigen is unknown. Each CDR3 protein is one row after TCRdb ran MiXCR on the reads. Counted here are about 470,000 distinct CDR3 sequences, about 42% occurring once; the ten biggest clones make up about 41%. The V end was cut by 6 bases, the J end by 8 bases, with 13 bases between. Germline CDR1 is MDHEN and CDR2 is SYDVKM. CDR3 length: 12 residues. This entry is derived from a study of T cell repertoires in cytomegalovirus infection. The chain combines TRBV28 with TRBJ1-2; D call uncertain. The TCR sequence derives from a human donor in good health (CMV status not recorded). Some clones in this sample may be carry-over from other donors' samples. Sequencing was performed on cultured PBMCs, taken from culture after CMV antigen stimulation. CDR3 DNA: TGTGCCAGCAGCTCCCTCCCTCGGGGCTACACCTTC. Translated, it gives CASSSLPRGYTF.